These 25 T cell receptor beta chains were sequenced from one sample in a study of T cell responses to AZD1222 COVID-19 vaccine. TCRdb keeps only in-frame clones here, not all; method: immunoSEQ multiplex PCR. Of 150,000 to 200,000 clones detected, roughly 87% appear once; the ten largest clones hold roughly 2.5%. Source: peripheral blood, taken on day 0 of AZD1222 vaccination. The receptors come from an adult in good health.

J is TRBJ1-4 and V is TRBV30; no clear D gene. Trimming left V 3 bases short and J 14 bases short, with 13 bases between. The CDR3 has 11 residues. Germline V gene data show CDR1 as GTSNPN and CDR2 as SVGIG (reference sequence). CDR3 region: CAWSPGARLFF. The CDR3 nucleotides read TGTGCCTGGAGCCCGGGAGCCCGGCTGTTTTTT.

The V gene is TRBV19, the J gene TRBJ2-1; D is unresolved. The CDR3 length is 11 residues. In germline, CDR1 is LNHDA, CDR2 SQIVND (reference sequence). Trimming took off 5 bases at V and 7 bases at J, with 6 bases between the two ends. The CDR3 loop is CASSVINEQFF. CDR3 nucleotides: TGTGCCAGTAGTGTTATAAATGAGCAGTTCTTC.

The rearrangement links TRBV29-1 to TRBJ1-4; 9 nucleotides line up with TRBD1. V lost 6 bases to trimming and J lost 3 bases; unmatched junction nucleotides: 11. The CDR3 has 16 amino acids. Germline V lookup: CDR1 SQVTM, CDR2 ANQGSEA. CDR3 sequence: CSVRQGVRLPNEKLFF. CDR3 coding DNA: TGCAGCGTCAGACAGGGGGTGAGGCTACCTAATGAAAAACTGTTTTTT.

This chain joins TRBV4-2 and TRBJ2-5; the match to TRBD2 covers 8 bases. V dropped 1 base and J dropped 5; count of bases not matched to a gene: 6. Germline V CDR1 and CDR2: LGHNA, YNFKEQ. The length of the CDR3 is 15 residues. The CDR3 coding sequence is TGTGCCAGCAGCCAAGCCCCGGGAGGGGTTGAGACCCAGTACTTC. Translating it yields CASSQAPGGVETQYF.

V gene TRBV27 combines with J gene TRBJ2-7; D gene ambiguous. With 0 bases removed from V and 0 bases from J, the gap between germline ends came to 6 bases. CDR3 length: 14 residues. Germline loops: CDR1 MNHEY, CDR2 SMNVEV (reference sequence). The CDR3 DNA follows: TGTGCCAGCAGTTTATCGGTCAGCTCCTACGAGCAGTACTTC. The encoded protein is CASSLSVSSYEQYF.

V gene TRBV7-2 combines with J gene TRBJ1-1; D remains unclear. Germline CDR1 reads SGHTA; CDR2 reads FQGNSA. The length of the CDR3 is 14 residues. The V and J ends lost 0 bases and 6 bases respectively, with 11 bases between them. The CDR3 reads CASSLAAPGAEAFF. The CDR3 coding sequence is TGTGCCAGCAGCTTAGCAGCACCCGGGGCTGAAGCTTTCTTT. Drawing the rest from reference TRBV7-2 and TRBJ1-1, the complete variable domain is GAGVSQSPSNKVTEKGKDVELRCDPISGHTALYWYRQSLGQGLEFLIYFQGNSAPDKSGLPSDRFSAERTGGSVSTLTIQRTQQEDSAVYLCASSLAAPGAEAFFGQGTRLTVV.

This chain joins TRBV5-5 and TRBJ2-7; TRBD1 is a possible D gene (5 bases). CDR1 SGHKS and CDR2 YYEKEE come from the germline V gene (reference sequence). V dropped 2 bases and J dropped 4 bases, with 7 bases sitting between them. The CDR3 contains 12 residues. CDR3 residues: CASSFSGYEQYF. The CDR3 nucleotides read TGTGCCAGCAGCTTCTCAGGGTACGAGCAGTACTTC.

The gene calls are TRBV2 and TRBJ2-1; D may be TRBD2 (7 bases). The germline V gene has CDR1 SNHLY and CDR2 FYNNEI. V was shortened by 3 bases and J by 14 bases, with 26 bases between the two germline ends. This CDR3 region has 16 residues. CDR3 DNA: TGTGCCAGCAGTGAGTACCGGCTGGGGGGGCTAGCATCGGAGTTCTTC. It codes for CASSEYRLGGLASEFF.

The chain links TRBV6-5 to TRBJ1-1; 7 bases match TRBD1. Germline V gene sequence: CDR1 MNHEY, CDR2 SVGAGI. The CDR3 is 14 residues long. V lost 5 bases and J lost 11; bases outside the gene matches: 14. For the CDR3, the DNA is TGTGCCAGCAGTCGACATGACAGGGAGGGCTGGGCTTTCTTT. Translation: CASSRHDREGWAFF.

The J gene is TRBJ1-6, the V gene TRBV19; D is unclear. There are 13 residues in the CDR3. The germline CDR1 and CDR2 sequences are LNHDA and SQIVND (reference sequence). Trimming pared 6 bases from V and 9 bases from J, leaving 12 bases between. CDR3 residues: CASRLGIGSPLHF. The CDR3, as DNA: TGTGCCAGTAGGCTCGGGATAGGTTCACCCCTCCACTTT.

This sequence joins TRBV7-9 and TRBJ1-1; D is unresolved. The CDR3 runs to 14 residues. V shed 2 bases and J shed 7 bases, with 14 bases lying between them. Looked up from germline, CDR1 is SEHNR and CDR2 is FQNEAQ (reference sequence). The CDR3 is CASSLQGPRGEAFF. DNA of the CDR3: TGTGCCAGCAGCTTACAAGGACCCCGGGGTGAAGCTTTCTTT.

The J gene is TRBJ1-4, the V gene TRBV2; D remains ambiguous. The germline V and J ends were trimmed by 7 bases and 3 bases, with 15 bases remaining between them. This CDR3 has 15 amino acids. Germline CDR1 SNHLY, CDR2 FYNNEI. Written as DNA, the CDR3 is TGTGCCAGCAAGAGGGAGCTAGGGCCTAATGAAAAACTGTTTTTT. It is translated as CASKRELGPNEKLFF. The full variable domain, completed using reference TRBV2 and TRBJ1-4, is EPEVTQTPSHQVTQMGQEVILRCVPISNHLYFYWYRQILGQKVEFLVSFYNNEISEKSEIFDDQFSVERPDGSNFTLKIRSTKLEDSAMYFCASKRELGPNEKLFFGSGTQLSVL.

This chain joins TRBV7-6 and TRBJ2-2; D gene ambiguous. CDR1 is SGHVS, CDR2 FNYEAQ, per germline. This CDR3 is 16 amino acids long. Trimming removed 7 bases from V and 0 bases from J, with 15 bases in between. The CDR3 protein is CASTPGVGPNTGELFF. In nucleotides, the CDR3 is TGTGCCAGCACCCCTGGAGTCGGGCCGAACACCGGGGAGCTGTTTTTT.

V gene TRBV27 combines with J gene TRBJ1-2, with D perhaps TRBD1 (6 bases). Germline-derived CDR1 and CDR2 are MNHEY and SMNVEV (reference sequence). The CDR3 length is 13 residues. The V gene lost 3 bases and the J gene lost 5 bases, with 10 bases spanning the gap. The CDR3: CASSFRQGYGYTF. The CDR3 DNA reads TGTGCCAGCAGTTTCCGTCAGGGGTATGGCTACACCTTC.

V and J are TRBV7-3 and TRBJ2-1; the D gene could be TRBD1 or TRBD2 (5 bases each). The length of the CDR3 is 15 residues. In germline, CDR1 is SGHTA, CDR2 FQGTGA. V lost 4 bases to trimming and J lost 2 bases, with 12 bases between them. The CDR3 is CASSYGGGPYNEQFF. As DNA, the CDR3 is TGTGCCAGCAGCTATGGGGGTGGGCCCTACAATGAGCAGTTCTTC.

The chain recombines TRBV5-6 with TRBJ2-1, with TRBD2 as a possible D gene (6 bases). Germline V CDR1 and CDR2: SGHDT, YYEEEE. The V end was cut by 1 base, the J end by 6 bases, with 17 bases between. CDR3 length equals 16 residues. CDR3 amino acids: CASSLLPSGSGNEQFF. The CDR3 DNA reads as TGTGCCAGCAGCTTGCTGCCGAGCGGGTCGGGCAATGAGCAGTTCTTC. Complete variable domain (other parts from reference TRBV5-6 and TRBJ2-1): DAGVTQSPTHLIKTRGQQVTLRCSPKSGHDTVSWYQQALGQGPQFIFQYYEEEERQRGNFPDRFSGHQFPNYSSELNVNALLLGDSALYLCASSLLPSGSGNEQFFGPGTRLTVL.

The chain is built from TRBV6-1 and TRBJ1-1; D is perhaps TRBD1 (6 bases). CDR1 and CDR2 from the germline V gene are MNHNS and SASEGT. Trimming took 3 bases from V and 3 from J, leaving 8 bases between them. CDR3 length equals 13 residues. The CDR3 nucleotides read TGTGCCAGCAGTGAGTACAGGGACACTGAAGCTTTCTTT. Its protein is CASSEYRDTEAFF.

This chain uses TRBV5-1 with TRBJ2-7; D is ambiguous. The germline V and J ends were trimmed by 5 bases and 7 bases, with 10 bases remaining between them. The germline CDR1 and CDR2 sequences are SGHRS and YFSETQ. This CDR3 has 11 amino acids. Written as DNA, the CDR3 is TGCGCCAGCAGGGATTTAGGGGAGCAGTACTTC. This encodes CASRDLGEQYF. Full variable domain (remainder filled in from reference TRBV5-1 and TRBJ2-7): KAGVTQTPRYLIKTRGQQVTLSCSPISGHRSVSWYQQTPGQGLQFLFEYFSETQRNKGNFPGRFSGRQFSNSRSEMNVSTLELGDSALYLCASRDLGEQYFGPGTRLTVT.

This chain connects TRBV18 to TRBJ1-1; D is possibly TRBD1 (5 bases). This CDR3 is 16 amino acids long. Germline V gives CDR1 KGHSH, CDR2 LQKENI. Trimming removed 3 bases from V and 1 base from J, with 15 bases in between. The CDR3, as DNA: TGTGCCAGCTCACCTCAAGGCAGGGCTTCGAACACTGAAGCTTTCTTT. This encodes CASSPQGRASNTEAFF.

The genes are TRBV6-5 and TRBJ1-2, with 9 bases identical to TRBD1. V trimming: 4 bases; J trimming: 2 bases; junction bases outside the gene matches: 8. The CDR3 is 16 amino acids. Germline V lookup: CDR1 MNHEY, CDR2 SVGAGI. In DNA form, the CDR3 reads TGTGCCAGCAGTTTCCAACGGACAGGGGACAACTATGGCTACACCTTC. The encoded protein is CASSFQRTGDNYGYTF.

The chain is built from TRBV6-5 and TRBJ1-2, with TRBD1 matching 10 bases. The CDR3 totals 15 residues. V lost 7 bases, J lost 7 bases, and 12 bases stayed unmatched. Per the germline V gene, CDR1 is MNHEY and CDR2 is SVGAGI. The CDR3 DNA reads as TGTGCCAGCAATCCATCCGGGACAGGGGCGGTTGGCTACACCTTC. This codes for CASNPSGTGAVGYTF.

The chain joins TRBV18 to TRBJ1-1; the match to TRBD1 covers 9 bases. CDR1 is KGHSH and CDR2 is LQKENI in the germline V gene. Germline trimming cut 2 bases from V and 6 bases from J; bases unmatched to any gene: 4. The CDR3 consists of 14 residues. CDR3 sequence: CASSPFRDRAEAFF. CDR3 nucleotide sequence: TGTGCCAGCTCACCATTCCGGGACAGGGCTGAAGCTTTCTTT. The variable domain in full, completed from reference TRBV18 and TRBJ1-1, reads NAGVMQNPRHLVRRRGQEARLRCSPMKGHSHVYWYRQLPEEGLKFMVYLQKENIIDESGMPKERFSAEFPKEGPSILRIQQVVRGDSAAYFCASSPFRDRAEAFFGQGTRLTVV.

The chain links TRBV2 to TRBJ1-2; the D gene is possibly TRBD1 (5 bases). Looked up from germline, CDR1 is SNHLY and CDR2 is FYNNEI. The CDR3 has 14 amino acids. The V gene lost 9 bases and the J gene lost 3 bases, with 17 bases spanning the gap. The CDR3 sequence: CASRWGGSDYGYTF. CDR3 nucleotide sequence: TGTGCCAGTCGTTGGGGGGGTTCCGACTATGGCTACACCTTC.

The rearrangement joins TRBV2 to TRBJ2-1; a weak D match, TRBD2 (6 bases). The germline V gene has CDR1 SNHLY and CDR2 FYNNEI. Trimming removed 6 bases at V and 8 bases at J, with 26 bases between. CDR3 size: 17 residues. In DNA, the CDR3 is TGTGCCAGCAGCGCAGGACGGAGCACGGGGCCGGGGGATGAGCAGTTCTTC. Its translation is CASSAGRSTGPGDEQFF.

V is TRBV5-1 and J is TRBJ1-1; the D is unclear. V was pared by 0 bases and J by 0 bases, with 6 bases between. In germline, CDR1 is SGHRS, CDR2 YFSETQ. The CDR3 is 14 amino acids. CDR3 loop: CASSLAEVNTEAFF. In nucleotides, the CDR3 is TGCGCCAGCAGCTTGGCCGAAGTGAACACTGAAGCTTTCTTT.